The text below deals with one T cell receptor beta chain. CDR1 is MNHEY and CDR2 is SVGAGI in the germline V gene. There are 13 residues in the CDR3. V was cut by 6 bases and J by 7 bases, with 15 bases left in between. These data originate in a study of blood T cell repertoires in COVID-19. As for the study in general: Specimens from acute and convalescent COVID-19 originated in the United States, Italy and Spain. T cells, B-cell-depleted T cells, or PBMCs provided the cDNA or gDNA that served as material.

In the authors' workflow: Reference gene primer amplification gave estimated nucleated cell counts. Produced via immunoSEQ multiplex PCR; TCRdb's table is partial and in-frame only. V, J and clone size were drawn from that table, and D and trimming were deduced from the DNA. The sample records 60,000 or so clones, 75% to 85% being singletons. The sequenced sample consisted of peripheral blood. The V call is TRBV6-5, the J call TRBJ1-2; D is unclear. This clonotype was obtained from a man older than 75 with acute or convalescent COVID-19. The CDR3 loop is CASRVTRAAGYTF. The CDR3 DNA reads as TGTGCCAGCAGGGTAACGCGGGCTGCTGGCTACACCTTC.